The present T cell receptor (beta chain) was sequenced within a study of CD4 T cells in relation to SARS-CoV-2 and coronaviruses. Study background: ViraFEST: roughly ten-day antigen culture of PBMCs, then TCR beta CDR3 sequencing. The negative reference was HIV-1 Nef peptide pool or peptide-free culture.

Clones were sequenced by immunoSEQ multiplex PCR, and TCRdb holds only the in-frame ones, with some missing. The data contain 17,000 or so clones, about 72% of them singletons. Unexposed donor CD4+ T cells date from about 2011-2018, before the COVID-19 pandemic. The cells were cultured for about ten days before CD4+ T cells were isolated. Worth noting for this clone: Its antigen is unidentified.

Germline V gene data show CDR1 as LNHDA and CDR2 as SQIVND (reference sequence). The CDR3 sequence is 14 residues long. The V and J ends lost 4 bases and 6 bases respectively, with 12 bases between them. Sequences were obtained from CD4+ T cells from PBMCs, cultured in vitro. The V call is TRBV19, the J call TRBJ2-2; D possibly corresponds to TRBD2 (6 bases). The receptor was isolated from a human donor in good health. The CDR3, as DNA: TGTGCCAGTAGTAGGGGGGAGGTCTCCGGGGAGCTGTTTTTT. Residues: CASSRGEVSGELFF.